The 27 T cell receptor beta chains in this list originate from one sample, sequenced in a study of T cells after posttransplantation cyclophosphamide. Sequenced by immunoSEQ multiplex PCR; TCRdb stores in-frame clones only, minus some. The data show about 19,000 clones, under 99% seen once. The naive gate required viable CD3+CD4+ or CD3+CD8+ cells with CCR7+CD45RA+CD45RO-CD95-CD27+CD28+ phenotype. Sequencing input: naive CD4+ T cells sorted from PBMCs. Receptors originate from a man aged 35-49 years in good health, CMV-negative, and a related stem cell transplant donor.

The genes are TRBV27 and TRBJ2-3, with no clear D. CDR3 length equals 16 residues. V lost 1 base and J lost 2, with 13 bases in between. The germline V gene has CDR1 MNHEY and CDR2 SMNVEV (reference sequence). CDR3 loop: CASSLYSSSSTDTQYF. The CDR3 nucleotides are TGTGCCAGCAGTTTATATTCCTCTAGTTCCACAGATACGCAGTATTTT.

The V and J genes are TRBV21-1 and TRBJ1-5. TRBV21-1 constitutes a pseudogene. The CDR3 consists of 19 residues. In DNA form, the CDR3 reads TGTGCCAGCAGCAAAGATGACGGAGCCTCTATAGGCGGCAATCAGCCCCAGCATTTT. This sequence encodes CASSKDDGASIGGNQPQHF.

The J gene is TRBJ2-7, the V gene TRBV9; TRBD2 is a possible D gene (6 bases). The ends were cut back, 3 bases at V and 4 bases at J, with 11 bases in the middle. Germline V gene sequence: CDR1 SGDLS, CDR2 YYNGEE. The length of the CDR3 is 13 residues. The CDR3 region is CASSDGSRYEQYF. DNA for the CDR3: TGTGCCAGCAGCGACGGGAGTCGGTACGAGCAGTACTTC.

The V and J genes are TRBV2 and TRBJ1-1; 8 bases line up with TRBD1. The CDR3 is 15 residues long. Unmatched junction bases numbered 4, after V lost 3 bases and J lost 1 base. In germline, CDR1 is SNHLY, CDR2 FYNNEI. The CDR3 spells CASSDQGAPNTEAFF. The CDR3 nucleotides are TGTGCCAGCAGTGACCAGGGGGCTCCGAACACTGAAGCTTTCTTT.

The V call is TRBV5-5, the J call TRBJ2-5; 10 nucleotides match TRBD1. CDR1 and CDR2 (germline): SGHKS, YYEKEE (reference sequence). V dropped 7 bases and J dropped 5; count of bases not matched to a gene: 8. This CDR3 has 14 amino acids. The CDR3 nucleotides read TGTGCCAGCGGACTGACAGGGGGCCTCGAGACCCAGTACTTC. It codes for CASGLTGGLETQYF.

V and J are TRBV7-9 and TRBJ1-1; tentatively, D is TRBD1 (5 bases). Germline-derived CDR1 and CDR2 are SEHNR and FQNEAQ (reference sequence). Trimming removed 5 bases at V and 4 bases at J, with 14 bases between. This CDR3 comprises 14 residues. CDR3 in DNA: TGTGCCAGCAGCATAATTCCGGGGGGCACTGAAGCTTTCTTT. It encodes CASSIIPGGTEAFF.

The rearrangement links TRBV10-3 to TRBJ2-3, with 9 positions matching TRBD2. The V segment lost 7 bases and the J segment 2 bases; nucleotides outside the gene matches: 1. The CDR3 runs 13 residues. Germline lookup yields CDR1 ENHRY and CDR2 SYGVKD. The CDR3 protein is CAITSGNTDTQYF. CDR3 coding DNA: TGTGCCATCACTAGCGGGAACACAGATACGCAGTATTTT.

The chain joins TRBV14 to TRBJ1-2; no firm D call. The CDR3 totals 16 residues. Trimming took 0 bases from V and 1 from J, leaving 12 bases between them. The germline gives CDR1 SGHDN, CDR2 FVKESK. CDR3 nucleotides: TGTGCCAGCAGCCAAGATCACCCGGCGGATAACTATGGCTACACCTTC. Protein product: CASSQDHPADNYGYTF.

The chain links TRBV19 to TRBJ2-7; 9 bases map to TRBD1. The CDR3 has 15 amino acids. Germline trimming cut 6 bases from V and 4 bases from J; bases unmatched to any gene: 10. Per germline, CDR1 LNHDA and CDR2 SQIVND (reference sequence). This CDR3 is CASSMDRGKRYEQYF. The CDR3 DNA is TGTGCCAGTAGCATGGACAGGGGAAAGAGGTACGAGCAGTACTTC. The full variable domain, completed using reference TRBV19 and TRBJ2-7, is DGGITQSPKYLFRKEGQNVTLSCEQNLNHDAMYWYRQDPGQGLRLIYYSQIVNDFQKGDIAEGYSVSREKKESFPLTVTSAQKNPTAFYLCASSMDRGKRYEQYFGPGTRLTVT.

The chain joins TRBV28 to TRBJ2-7; 13 bases match TRBD2. The CDR3 sequence is 19 residues long. Germline CDR1 reads MDHEN; CDR2 reads SYDVKM. V lost 8 bases to trimming and J lost 0 bases; unmatched junction nucleotides: 16. CDR3 DNA: TGTGCCAGCGTAGGGCCGGGACTAGCGGGACGAGCTTACTCCTACGAGCAGTACTTC. The encoded protein is CASVGPGLAGRAYSYEQYF. The whole variable domain, remainder taken from reference TRBV28 and TRBJ2-7, is DVKVTQSSRYLVKRTGEKVFLECVQDMDHENMFWYRQDPGLGLRLIYFSYDVKMKEKGDIPEGYSVSREKKERFSLILESASTNQTSMYLCASVGPGLAGRAYSYEQYFGPGTRLTVT.

This clone appeared a single time. The chain links TRBV27 to TRBJ2-1, with 10 bases aligning to TRBD2. CDR1 and CDR2 from the germline V gene are MNHEY and SMNVEV (reference sequence). This CDR3 is 15 amino acids long. V shed 5 bases, J shed 8 bases, and the junction held 9 bases outside the gene matches. The CDR3 DNA reads TGTGCCAGCAGTACAAGCGGGAGGGGTCCTTATGAGCAGTTCTTC. Translated: CASSTSGRGPYEQFF.

The chain is built from TRBV11-2 and TRBJ2-7; 8 positions agree with TRBD2. Germline V lookup: CDR1 SGHAT, CDR2 FQNNGV. There are 15 residues in the CDR3. The junction had 10 bases not matched to a gene; V was cut back by 5 bases and J by 4 bases. The DNA of the CDR3 is TGTGCCAGCAGCCCCACCGCGGGGGGTGTGTACGAGCAGTACTTC. The encoded protein is CASSPTAGGVYEQYF. Complete variable domain (other parts from reference TRBV11-2 and TRBJ2-7): EAGVAQSPRYKIIEKRQSVAFWCNPISGHATLYWYQQILGQGPKLLIQFQNNGVVDDSQLPKDRFSAERLKGVDSTLKIQPAKLEDSAVYLCASSPTAGGVYEQYFGPGTRLTVT.

The chain recombines TRBV18 with TRBJ2-2; D call uncertain. Looked up from germline, CDR1 is KGHSH and CDR2 is LQKENI. V gave up 9 bases and J gave up 5 bases, with 10 bases separating them. The CDR3 extends over 12 amino acids. CDR3 in DNA: TGTGCCAGTGAGCTAGGTACCGGGGAGCTGTTTTTT. Amino acids: CASELGTGELFF.

This chain connects TRBV9 to TRBJ1-1, with D uncertain. Germline CDR1 SGDLS, CDR2 YYNGEE. The V gene lost 2 bases and the J gene lost 1 base, with 9 bases spanning the gap. The CDR3 covers 14 residues. The CDR3 is CASSVRGSNTEAFF. Here the CDR3 DNA reads TGTGCCAGCAGCGTTCGGGGATCGAACACTGAAGCTTTCTTT.

J is TRBJ1-1 and V is TRBV10-3, with D possibly TRBD1 on 6 matching bases. Germline V gene lookup returns CDR1 ENHRY and CDR2 SYGVKD. This CDR3 has 13 residues. V was clipped by 6 bases and J by 3 bases, with 11 bases between them. The CDR3 reads CAIRREGDTEAFF. CDR3 DNA sequence: TGTGCCATCAGGCGCGAGGGGGACACTGAAGCTTTCTTT.

The chain employs TRBV6-1 and TRBJ2-7, with D tentatively TRBD1 (5 bases). V was clipped by 3 bases and J by 6 bases, with 15 bases between them. The CDR3 extends over 14 amino acids. CDR1 MNHNS and CDR2 SASEGT come from the germline V gene. The CDR3 spells CASSEGPGRSEQYF. The CDR3 DNA reads TGTGCCAGCAGTGAGGGGCCAGGGCGGTCCGAGCAGTACTTC.

A word on this clone: Different DNA sequences within this sample yield the same CDR3. This sequence joins TRBV11-3 and TRBJ2-2; 8 bases are shared with TRBD2. Germline V gene sequence: CDR1 SGHNT, CDR2 YENEEA. This CDR3 has 14 amino acids. With 5 bases clipped from V and 4 bases from J, the junction kept 3 bases outside the gene matches. The CDR3 region has the DNA TGTGCCAGCAGCCAAGGGACTAGCACCGGGGAGCTGTTTTTT. This translates into CASSQGTSTGELFF.

This chain uses TRBV29-1 with TRBJ2-5; 7 bases map to TRBD2. The germline CDR1 and CDR2 sequences are SQVTM and ANQGSEA. V lost 6 bases and J lost 2; bases outside the gene matches: 12. This CDR3 spans 15 amino acids. CDR3 bases: TGCAGCGTCCCCAGACTAGCAGGAGTTCAAGAGACCCAGTACTTC. It translates to CSVPRLAGVQETQYF.

This chain links TRBV14 with TRBJ1-1; a weak D match, TRBD1 (5 bases). CDR1 and CDR2 from the germline V gene are SGHDN and FVKESK. The CDR3 loop spans 15 amino acids. The germline V and J ends were trimmed by 5 bases and 6 bases, with 19 bases remaining between them. CDR3 DNA: TGTGCCAGCAGCGCCCGCCTCGGGGGTAGCCCTGAAGCTTTCTTT. It yields the protein CASSARLGGSPEAFF.

The chain uses TRBV7-9 and TRBJ2-1; TRBD1 matches 8 bases. J lost 7 bases, V lost 4 bases, and 6 bases had no gene match. Germline V gene lookup returns CDR1 SEHNR and CDR2 FQNEAQ (reference sequence). This CDR3 has 14 residues. The chain's CDR3 is CASSSWTGWNEQFF. DNA for the CDR3: TGTGCCAGCAGCTCCTGGACAGGGTGGAATGAGCAGTTCTTC.

The chain uses TRBV28 and TRBJ2-7, with 8 bases identical to TRBD1. The germline V gene encodes CDR1 MDHEN and CDR2 SYDVKM. Trimming at V came to 5 bases and at J to 4 bases, leaving 13 bases not matched to a gene. The CDR3 has 16 residues. Here the CDR3 DNA reads TGTGCCAGCAGTCTGCTCGTCCAGGGGGCTTGGTACGAGCAGTACTTC. Amino acid sequence: CASSLLVQGAWYEQYF.

V gene TRBV5-1 combines with J gene TRBJ2-1; D perhaps matches TRBD2 (6 bases). With 5 bases removed from V and 2 bases from J, the gap between germline ends came to 11 bases. There are 14 residues in the CDR3. Germline CDR1 and CDR2: SGHRS and YFSETQ. The CDR3 loop reads CASSNSGTYNEQFF. The CDR3 region has the DNA TGCGCCAGCAGTAATAGCGGAACCTACAATGAGCAGTTCTTC.

The chain has TRBV10-3 and TRBJ2-2, with 13 bases lining up with TRBD2. Trimming at V came to 7 bases and at J to 3 bases, leaving 2 bases not matched to a gene. Germline loops: CDR1 ENHRY, CDR2 SYGVKD. The CDR3 has 15 residues. CDR3: CAIKGTSGDTGELFF. CDR3 sequence (DNA): TGTGCCATCAAAGGGACTAGCGGGGACACCGGGGAGCTGTTTTTT.

The chain is built from TRBV10-3 and TRBJ2-3, with 8 positions matching TRBD2. Germline lookup yields CDR1 ENHRY and CDR2 SYGVKD. Trimming cost V 6 bases and J 4 bases; bases outside gene matches: 6. This CDR3 has 14 amino acids. CDR3 residues: CAIRAGDRADTQYF. The CDR3 DNA is TGTGCCATCAGAGCGGGAGATAGGGCAGATACGCAGTATTTT.

The chain uses TRBV6-1 and TRBJ2-7; 12 nucleotides line up with TRBD2. This CDR3 has 17 residues. Germline loops: CDR1 MNHNS, CDR2 SASEGT. V was clipped by 0 bases and J by 3 bases; unmatched bases: 6. For the CDR3, the DNA is TGTGCCAGCAGTGAAGCACTCTCTAGCGGGAGGGGCTACGAGCAGTACTTC. It encodes CASSEALSSGRGYEQYF.

The chain has TRBV25-1 and TRBJ1-1, with a possible D match to TRBD1 (5 bases). The CDR3 runs to 14 residues. The ends were cut back, 5 bases at V and 3 bases at J, with 13 bases in the middle. The V gene's germline CDR1 is MGHDK and CDR2 SYGVNS. The CDR3 DNA sequence: TGTGCCAGCAGTCAAGGGGCACTGGACACTGAAGCTTTCTTT. Amino acid sequence: CASSQGALDTEAFF.

As DNA, the CDR3 is TGTGCCAGCAGCTTCACGGCCCGGACATGGGGCTACAATGAGCAGTTCTTC. It codes for CASSFTARTWGYNEQFF. This rearrangement joins TRBV7-6 to TRBJ2-1; possibly TRBD1 for D (5 bases). V lost 3 bases to trimming and J lost 3 bases, with 18 bases between them. The CDR3 is made up of 17 amino acids. Per the germline V gene, CDR1 is SGHVS and CDR2 is FNYEAQ.